The sequence of this T cell receptor (beta chain) was determined in a study of shared clonotypes between healthy human individuals. General study points: Clonotype sharing among donors was expected to depend on sequencing depth.

Concerning this clone itself: Its antigen is not known.

The deep-level immunoSEQ assay was used. The replicate PCRs on unsorted PBMC were given 300 ng DNA, which is about 30,000 T cell genomes. TCRdb's copy holds only in-frame clones and misses some; the assay was immunoSEQ multiplex PCR. This sample carries about 490,000 clones, about 79% of them seen once, and the ten largest clones take over 10%. The sequence was obtained from a woman in her 40s in good health. Some clones in this sample may be carry-over from other donors' samples. Input material: PBMCs.

The CDR3 spells CAISESSGGYEQYF. The CDR3, as DNA: TGTGCCATCAGTGAGTCTAGCGGGGGCTACGAGCAGTACTTC. This chain links TRBV10-3 with TRBJ2-7; 9 nucleotides match TRBD2. The CDR3 has 14 amino acids. The J segment lost 3 bases and the V segment lost 0 bases, leaving 0 bases of the junction unmatched. Germline V gene lookup returns CDR1 ENHRY and CDR2 SYGVKD.